This T cell receptor beta chain was documented in a study of read filtering for tumor transcriptome and immune sequencing. CDR3 length: 15 amino acids. The V gene's germline CDR1 is MGHRA and CDR2 YSYEKL. A remark on this clonotype: A read error may explain this, as a much larger clone is one base away.

This library used approximately 390 ng RNA and molecular barcoded adaptors spanning alpha/delta and beta/gamma chains. MiXCR was run by TCRdb on the reads, yielding one entry per CDR3 protein. The profile shows fewer than 30,000 distinct CDR3 sequences, about an eighth of them singletons. The genes are TRBV4-1 and TRBJ2-3, with D perhaps assigned TRBD1 or TRBD2 (5 bases each). This sequence was found in a donor aged 40 or older with multiple myeloma. The sequenced material came from a population of CD138-negative cells sorted from bone marrow. This CDR3 reads CASREGRFSTGTQYF. The CDR3 DNA is TGCGCCAGCAGAGAGGGACGGTTTAGCACAGGTACGCAGTATTTT.